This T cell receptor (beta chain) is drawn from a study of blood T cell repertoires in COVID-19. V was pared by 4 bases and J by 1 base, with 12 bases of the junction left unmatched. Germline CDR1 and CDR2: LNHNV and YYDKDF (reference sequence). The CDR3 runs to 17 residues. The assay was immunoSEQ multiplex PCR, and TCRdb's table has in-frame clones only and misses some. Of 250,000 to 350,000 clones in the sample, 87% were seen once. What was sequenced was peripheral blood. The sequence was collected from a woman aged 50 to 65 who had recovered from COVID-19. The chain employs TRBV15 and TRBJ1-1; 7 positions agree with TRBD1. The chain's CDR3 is CATSTLRGRLSNTEAFF. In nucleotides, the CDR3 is TGTGCCACCAGCACGCTGAGGGGGCGCCTATCGAACACTGAAGCTTTCTTT.